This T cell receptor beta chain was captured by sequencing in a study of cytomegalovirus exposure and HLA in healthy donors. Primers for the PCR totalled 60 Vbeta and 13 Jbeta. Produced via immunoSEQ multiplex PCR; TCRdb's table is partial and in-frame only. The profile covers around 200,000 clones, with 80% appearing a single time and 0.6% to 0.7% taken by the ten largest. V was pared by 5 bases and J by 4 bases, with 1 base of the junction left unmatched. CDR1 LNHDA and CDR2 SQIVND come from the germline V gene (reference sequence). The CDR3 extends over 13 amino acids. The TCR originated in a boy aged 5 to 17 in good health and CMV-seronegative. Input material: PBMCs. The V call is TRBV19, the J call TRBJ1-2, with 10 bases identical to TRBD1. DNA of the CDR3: TGTGCCAGTAGTGGGACAGGGGCCTATGGCTACACCTTC. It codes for CASSGTGAYGYTF.